The T cell receptor (beta chain) under discussion was sequenced for a study of T-cell reconstitution after alpha-beta-depleted transplantation in children. The CDR3 extends over 15 amino acids. Germline V gene lookup returns CDR1 SGHRS and CDR2 YFSETQ. V dropped 5 bases and J dropped 1 base, with 15 bases sitting between them. Note on this clonotype: Being one base from a much bigger clone, this may be a read error.

Construction of the TCRbeta library involved unique molecular identifiers. A single record per CDR3 protein comes from TCRdb applying MiXCR to the PCR reads. The sample records about 70,000 distinct CDR3 sequences, roughly 11% being singletons. The chain is built from TRBV5-1 and TRBJ1-1, with a weak D call TRBD1 (6 bases). This sequence was found in a boy between 10 and 17 years old with acute myeloid leukemia, due to receive a stem cell transplant. The sequencing used PBMCs, collected before TCRalphabeta/CD19-depleted stem cell transplant. Here the CDR3 DNA reads TGCGCCAGCAGTACGAACAGGGCAAGGAACACTGAAGCTTTCTTT. This codes for CASSTNRARNTEAFF.